Shown below are 31 T cell receptor beta chains from a single sample sequenced in a study of cytomegalovirus exposure and HLA in healthy donors. Vbeta (60) and Jbeta (13) primers were used in the PCR. The protocol was immunoSEQ multiplex PCR, while the TCRdb copy is restricted to in-frame clones and leaves out a portion. This table has 130,000 to 150,000 clones, around 72% appearing once. Sequenced: PBMCs. The receptors were sampled from a man aged 40-49 years in good health and CMV-seronegative.

In its sample, this clone was seen a few times. V gene TRBV19 combines with J gene TRBJ1-5, with D perhaps TRBD1 (6 bases). This CDR3 has 12 residues. The germline V gene has CDR1 LNHDA and CDR2 SQIVND (reference sequence). The ends were cut back, 8 bases at V and 5 bases at J, with 10 bases in the middle. CDR3 residues: CASGGYYQPQHF. CDR3 coding DNA: TGTGCCAGTGGGGGCTACTATCAGCCCCAGCATTTT.

V is TRBV7-9 and J is TRBJ1-2; 12 bases match TRBD1. Per the germline V gene, CDR1 is SEHNR and CDR2 is FQNEAQ (reference sequence). CDR3 size: 13 residues. The J segment lost 8 bases and the V segment lost 5 bases, leaving 3 bases of the junction unmatched. The DNA for the CDR3 is TGTGCCAGCAGCCCGGGACAGGGGGCGGGCTACACCTTC. Translation gives CASSPGQGAGYTF.

This clone was counted between two and nine times. CDR3 amino acids: CASSQVGGVYGYTF. The CDR3, as DNA: TGTGCCAGCAGCCAAGTTGGGGGCGTCTATGGCTACACCTTC. This chain connects TRBV14 to TRBJ1-2, with a weak D call TRBD1 (6 bases). Per germline, CDR1 SGHDN and CDR2 FVKESK. The CDR3 length is 14 residues. The V end was cut by 1 base, the J end by 4 bases, with 10 bases between.

The chain has TRBV10-1 and TRBJ1-1, with 7 bases fitting TRBD1. The V and J ends lost 6 bases and 0 bases, in that order; junction bases with no gene match: 13. Germline CDR1 reads WNHNN; CDR2 reads SYGVQD (reference sequence). CDR3 length: 17 residues. The CDR3 region is CASSPDRDSYLNTEAFF. The CDR3 nucleotides read TGCGCCAGCAGCCCAGACCGGGACAGCTATCTGAACACTGAAGCTTTCTTT.

The chain is built from TRBV27 and TRBJ2-5, with D maybe TRBD1 (5 bases). The J call may not be correct, given that the DNA end is closer to TRBJ2-7. Per germline, CDR1 MNHEY and CDR2 SMNVEV (reference sequence). The CDR3 loop spans 14 amino acids. DNA of the CDR3: TGTGCCAGCAGTTCCAGGGTTACCACCTACGAGCAGTACTTC. Its protein is CASSSRVTTYEQYF.

The chain joins TRBV7-9 to TRBJ1-1; 9 bases line up with TRBD1. The CDR3 runs to 18 residues. V lost 5 bases to trimming and J lost 0 bases; unmatched junction nucleotides: 13. Germline V CDR1 and CDR2: SEHNR, FQNEAQ (reference sequence). CDR3 nucleotide sequence: TGTGCCAGCAGCCGCCGGGGGGGACAGGGATTAATGAACACTGAAGCTTTCTTT. Its translation: CASSRRGGQGLMNTEAFF.

This clone appeared a few times. The chain is built from TRBV19 and TRBJ2-2, with D perhaps matching TRBD1 (6 bases). The CDR3 spans 18 residues. V lost 6 bases and J 2 bases, leaving 22 bases between the germline ends. CDR1 and CDR2 (germline): LNHDA, SQIVND (reference sequence). CDR3 protein: CASRGWVWGHENTGELFF. Written as DNA, the CDR3 is TGTGCCAGTAGGGGTTGGGTGTGGGGACACGAAAACACCGGGGAGCTGTTTTTT.

This chain's CDR3 is CASSLGRGQGTDTQYF. CDR3 DNA: TGTGCCAGCAGCTTAGGCAGGGGGCAAGGCACAGATACGCAGTATTTT. The V gene is TRBV7-6, the J gene TRBJ2-3, with 8 bases matching TRBD1. Germline CDR1 is SGHVS and CDR2 is FNYEAQ. Unmatched junction bases numbered 4, after V lost 1 base and J lost 1 base. This CDR3 has 16 residues.

The CDR3 here is CAISGTSGGAEQYF. CDR3 nucleotides: TGTGCCATCAGCGGGACTAGCGGGGGGGCTGAGCAGTACTTC. This chain connects TRBV10-3 to TRBJ2-7; the match to TRBD2 covers 16 bases. The ends lost 6 bases at V and 7 bases at J; junction bases unmatched: 3. This CDR3 spans 14 amino acids. Germline CDR1 and CDR2: ENHRY and SYGVKD.

V usage is TRBV30 and J usage is TRBJ2-1; 7 positions agree with TRBD2. The CDR3 is made up of 12 amino acids. Germline-derived CDR1 and CDR2 are GTSNPN and SVGIG (reference sequence). Losses at the gene ends were 7 bases for V and 4 bases for J; bases not matched to a gene: 4. The CDR3 DNA follows: TGTGCCTCGGGGCGGGAGTACAATGAGCAGTTCTTC. This sequence encodes CASGREYNEQFF.

The rearrangement uses TRBV7-9 and TRBJ2-1, with 7 positions matching TRBD1. J was trimmed by 5 bases and V by 5 bases; bases with no gene match: 3. Germline CDR1 SEHNR, CDR2 FQNEAQ (reference sequence). The CDR3 is 13 residues long. CDR3 in DNA: TGTGCCAGCAGCCTTACAGGGGACAATGAGCAGTTCTTC. Encoded protein: CASSLTGDNEQFF.

The CDR3 nucleotides are TGTGCCATCAGTTCCGGGACTAGCGGCTACAATGAGCAGTTCTTC. Amino acid sequence: CAISSGTSGYNEQFF. The chain is built from TRBV10-3 and TRBJ2-1, with 11 bases aligning to TRBD2. J was trimmed by 3 bases and V by 5 bases; bases with no gene match: 3. The CDR3 consists of 15 residues. Germline values: CDR1 ENHRY, CDR2 SYGVKD.

The V gene is TRBV7-8, the J gene TRBJ2-7, with no clear D. The germline V gene encodes CDR1 SGHVS and CDR2 FQNEAQ. V was shortened by 4 bases and J by 2 bases, with 3 bases between the two germline ends. The CDR3 totals 11 residues. This CDR3 is CASSSTYEQYF. CDR3 nucleotide sequence: TGTGCCAGCAGCTCAACCTACGAGCAGTACTTC.

This chain links TRBV10-2 with TRBJ1-5; D is ambiguous. The CDR3 sequence is 15 residues long. The germline gives CDR1 WSHSY, CDR2 SAAADI. V gave up 6 bases and J gave up 3 bases, with 15 bases separating them. This CDR3 is CASSIGTRDNQPQHF. The CDR3 DNA reads as TGCGCCAGCAGCATCGGAACCCGGGACAATCAGCCCCAGCATTTT.

The chain links TRBV27 to TRBJ2-7; 8 positions agree with TRBD1. Per germline, CDR1 MNHEY and CDR2 SMNVEV (reference sequence). The CDR3 loop spans 15 amino acids. With 4 bases clipped from V and 5 bases from J, the junction kept 10 bases outside the gene matches. DNA of the CDR3: TGTGCCAGCAGTTCCCAGGGGGCGCTTCCCCACGAGCAGTACTTC. This encodes CASSSQGALPHEQYF.

The chain recombines TRBV5-1 with TRBJ1-1; D might be TRBD1 (6 bases). The CDR3 runs to 14 residues. Between the trimmed V and J ends, which lost 1 base and 3 bases, there was a span of 10 bases. Germline CDR1 SGHRS, CDR2 YFSETQ. The CDR3: CASSLTGSDTEAFF. The DNA of the CDR3 is TGCGCCAGCAGCTTGACAGGGTCTGACACTGAAGCTTTCTTT.

This clone was observed a single time. This rearrangement joins TRBV18 to TRBJ1-6; D is uncertain. Looked up from germline, CDR1 is KGHSH and CDR2 is LQKENI. The V and J ends lost 5 bases and 9 bases respectively, with 14 bases between them. The CDR3 loop spans 14 amino acids. The CDR3 DNA follows: TGTGCCAGCTCATTAGAAGTAGGCGGTTCACCCCTCCACTTT. This translates into CASSLEVGGSPLHF.

V usage is TRBV29-1 and J usage is TRBJ1-1; D unresolved. CDR1 is SQVTM and CDR2 is ANQGSEA in the germline V gene. V lost 3 bases and J lost 2, with 10 bases in between. There are 13 residues in the CDR3. This CDR3 is CSVEGTSNTEAFF. In nucleotides, the CDR3 is TGCAGCGTTGAGGGCACCTCAAACACTGAAGCTTTCTTT.

V gene TRBV7-8 combines with J gene TRBJ2-7, with a tentative D call TRBD2 (7 bases). V was pared by 0 bases and J by 6 bases, with 18 bases between. The CDR3 is made up of 16 amino acids. CDR1 and CDR2 from the germline V gene are SGHVS and FQNEAQ. CDR3 residues: CASSLAEGGELSEQYF. In DNA form, the CDR3 reads TGTGCCAGCAGCTTAGCGGAGGGGGGGGAACTGAGCGAGCAGTACTTC.

The chain joins TRBV12-5 to TRBJ1-6; tentatively, D is TRBD1 (5 bases). Germline V gene data show CDR1 as LGHNT and CDR2 as FRNRAP. CDR3 size: 18 residues. The germline V and J ends were trimmed by 0 bases and 7 bases, with 19 bases remaining between them. The CDR3, as DNA: TGTGCTAGTGGTTTGGTACTAAGGGGAATGGCAACAAATTCACCCCTCCACTTT. Its protein is CASGLVLRGMATNSPLHF.

CDR3 DNA sequence: TGTGCCTGGAGTGGAGAACTCACAGGGGGCGAAAAACTGTTTTTT. Its protein product is CAWSGELTGGEKLFF. J is TRBJ1-4 and V is TRBV30; 9 nucleotides match TRBD1. With 1 base clipped from V and 8 bases from J, the junction kept 8 bases outside the gene matches. CDR1 is GTSNPN, CDR2 SVGIG, per germline (reference sequence). The CDR3 loop spans 15 amino acids.

Only one count was recorded for this clone. This chain uses TRBV11-3 with TRBJ2-3, with 12 bases matching TRBD2. Germline V lookup: CDR1 SGHNT, CDR2 YENEEA. V lost 0 bases and J lost 2; bases outside the gene matches: 12. CDR3 length equals 20 residues. The CDR3 loop reads CASSLDRGLAGKINTDTQYF. DNA of the CDR3: TGTGCCAGCAGCTTAGATCGAGGACTAGCGGGGAAGATTAACACAGATACGCAGTATTTT. Full variable domain (missing parts from reference TRBV11-3 and TRBJ2-3): EAGVVQSPRYKIIEKKQPVAFWCNPISGHNTLYWYLQNLGQGPELLIRYENEEAVDDSQLPKDRFSAERLKGVDSTLKIQPAELGDSAVYLCASSLDRGLAGKINTDTQYFGPGTRLTVL.

This clone was seen just once. The gene calls are TRBV10-3 and TRBJ1-1; 8 bases align to TRBD1. This CDR3 is 13 amino acids long. Germline CDR1 is ENHRY and CDR2 is SYGVKD. V lost 8 bases, J lost 1 base, and 3 bases stayed unmatched. CDR3 sequence: CAIQGQGNTEAFF. CDR3 DNA: TGTGCCATCCAAGGACAGGGGAACACTGAAGCTTTCTTT.

The chain joins TRBV5-6 to TRBJ1-5; 9 bases fit TRBD1. CDR3 length: 15 amino acids. V was pared by 4 bases and J by 5 bases, with 7 bases of the junction left unmatched. Germline CDR1 SGHDT, CDR2 YYEEEE. CDR3: CASSGGDRVDQPQHF. CDR3 DNA sequence: TGTGCCAGCAGCGGAGGGGACAGGGTCGATCAGCCCCAGCATTTT.

The V call is TRBV18, the J call TRBJ1-1; D is possibly TRBD1 (6 bases). CDR3 size: 16 residues. Germline V gives CDR1 KGHSH, CDR2 LQKENI. The V gene lost 2 bases and the J gene lost 1 base, with 14 bases spanning the gap. CDR3 nucleotides: TGTGCCAGCTCACCAAATAACAGGGCCGCGAACACTGAAGCTTTCTTT. It yields the protein CASSPNNRAANTEAFF.

The chain recombines TRBV6-5 with TRBJ2-7; D gene ambiguous. Germline V gene lookup returns CDR1 MNHEY and CDR2 SVGAGI. Trimming pared 2 bases from V and 3 bases from J, leaving 8 bases between. This CDR3 contains 13 residues. The DNA of the CDR3 is TGTGCCAGCAGTTACACAGCCGACTACGAGCAGTACTTC. Protein: CASSYTADYEQYF.

This rearrangement joins TRBV7-3 to TRBJ2-5; D perhaps matches TRBD2 (6 bases). CDR3 size: 15 residues. Trimming pared 5 bases from V and 1 base from J, leaving 14 bases between. CDR1 SGHTA and CDR2 FQGTGA come from the germline V gene. The CDR3 region is CASSILPGLQETQYF. The CDR3, as DNA: TGTGCCAGCAGCATCCTCCCGGGACTCCAAGAGACCCAGTACTTC.

This chain joins TRBV4-1 and TRBJ1-3, with a possible D match to TRBD1 (6 bases). From germline, CDR1 is MGHRA and CDR2 YSYEKL. The CDR3 extends over 16 amino acids. V gave up 6 bases and J gave up 2 bases, with 17 bases separating them. The CDR3 region has the DNA TGCGCCAGCAGTCTAGAGAGGGGGATGACTGGAAACACCATATATTTT. Translated: CASSLERGMTGNTIYF.

This rearrangement joins TRBV9 to TRBJ2-1; 8 nucleotides agree with TRBD2. In germline, CDR1 is SGDLS, CDR2 YYNGEE. The CDR3 consists of 15 residues. With 0 bases clipped from V and 9 bases from J, the junction kept 8 bases outside the gene matches. The CDR3 region is CASSVVGLVGGEQFF. CDR3 nucleotide sequence: TGTGCCAGCAGCGTAGTGGGACTAGTTGGAGGTGAGCAGTTCTTC.

The V and J genes are TRBV5-1 and TRBJ1-6, with 12 bases that match TRBD1. J gave up 3 bases and V 5 bases, and 6 bases lay outside the gene matches. The germline V gene has CDR1 SGHRS and CDR2 YFSETQ. The CDR3 contains 17 residues. CDR3 in amino acids: CASRTGTGGFYNSPLHF. The CDR3 DNA is TGCGCCAGCAGGACCGGGACAGGGGGCTTCTATAATTCACCCCTCCACTTT.

This chain joins TRBV5-6 and TRBJ2-1; TRBD2 matches 9 bases. Germline V lookup: CDR1 SGHDT, CDR2 YYEEEE. This CDR3 region has 15 residues. The junction had 5 bases not matched to a gene; V was cut back by 1 base and J by 6 bases. The CDR3 DNA is TGTGCCAGCAGCTTGATTAGCGGGAGCGCCAATGAGCAGTTCTTC. Encoded protein: CASSLISGSANEQFF.